Sequencing of this TCR beta chain was carried out in a study of blood T cell repertoires in COVID-19. The overall study: Samples representing acute and convalescent COVID-19 were sourced from the United States, Italy and Spain. From T cells, B-cell-depleted T cells, or PBMCs came the material, which was cDNA or gDNA.

This clone was detected only once. There are 12 residues in the CDR3. Trimming pared 8 bases from V and 7 bases from J, leaving 11 bases between. Germline V lookup: CDR1 ENHRY, CDR2 SYGVKD. In the study's own analysis: Reference gene primer amplification in the assay estimated nucleated cell counts. Clones were read by immunoSEQ multiplex PCR, and TCRdb kept only the in-frame ones, dropping some. The V and J calls and clone size were taken over from that table, and D and trimming were inferred from the DNA. The sample yields about 33,000 clones, approximately 72% seen once. Sequences were obtained from peripheral blood. J is TRBJ2-2 and V is TRBV10-3; D may be TRBD2 (7 bases). The sequence came from a man older than 75 with acute or convalescent COVID-19. In DNA, the CDR3 is TGTGCCATCGGGGGGGCTGGCGGGGAGCTGTTTTTT. It codes for CAIGGAGGELFF.